Below, one T cell receptor (beta chain) is given with its context. These data are taken from a study of blood T cell repertoires in COVID-19. J was trimmed by 7 bases and V by 4 bases; bases with no gene match: 13. Germline V gene sequence: CDR1 MDHEN, CDR2 SYDVKM. The CDR3 is 17 residues long. Original processing notes: The authors estimated nucleated cell counts from reference gene primer amplification. Assay: immunoSEQ multiplex PCR; the TCRdb copy retains only in-frame clones and omits some. The DNA was the basis for D and trimming; V, J and clone size are from that table. The repertoire consists of fewer than 90,000 clones, with roughly 80% occurring once and the leading ten covering 40% to 60%.

This chain joins TRBV28 and TRBJ2-2; 9 positions match TRBD1. Sequencing used peripheral blood. This receptor was identified in a human donor in a cohort sampled during active COVID-19. The DNA for the CDR3 is TGTGCCAGCAGTTCCCTTCTTCCCGGACAGGGGCGCGGGGAGCTGTTTTTT. Its translation: CASSSLLPGQGRGELFF. Using reference TRBV28 and TRBJ2-2 for the parts outside the CDR3, the full variable domain is DVKVTQSSRYLVKRTGEKVFLECVQDMDHENMFWYRQDPGLGLRLIYFSYDVKMKEKGDIPEGYSVSREKKERFSLILESASTNQTSMYLCASSSLLPGQGRGELFFGEGSRLTVL.